The TCR beta chain described here comes from a study of blood T cell repertoires in COVID-19. Overall study: PBMCs, B-cell-depleted T cells, or T cells were the source of the cDNA or gDNA that made up the material.

Per the original methods: Cell counts per sample came from amplifying reference gene primers. Using immunoSEQ multiplex PCR, the repertoire was profiled, and TCRdb retains in-frame clones only, with some absent. V, J and clone size reflect that table, while D and trimming were determined from the DNA. Among 120,000 to 150,000 clones, over 75% were seen once, and the ten largest hold roughly 2.9%. The origin of this receptor is a man between 45 and 60 years old with acute or convalescent COVID-19. Material for sequencing was peripheral blood.

This chain's CDR3 is CAWINLGGWTEAFF. As DNA, the CDR3 is TGTGCCTGGATAAATCTCGGGGGATGGACTGAAGCTTTCTTT. This chain uses TRBV30 with TRBJ1-1; D might be TRBD1 (5 bases). The germline gives CDR1 GTSNPN, CDR2 SVGIG (reference sequence). The CDR3 contains 14 residues. Trimming stripped 4 bases from V and 5 bases from J, with 17 bases between.